One and the same sample provided the 14 T cell receptor beta chains below, sequenced in a study of tumor-infiltrating lymphocytes in oesophageal squamous cell carcinoma (dated by TCRdb to the mid-2010s). Preparation of the library involved PCR. The run used an Illumina HiSeq 2000. TCRdb trimmed the raw reads at Q25, called clones with MiXCR and kept productive beta chains. Each CDR3 protein gets just one entry, which takes the most common genes and DNA from the rows behind it. The sample profile shows under 20,000 distinct CDR3 sequences; about 43% of them were found once. The top ten hold 30% to 40% of the sample. Sequenced input: normal esophageal tissue next to the tumor. These receptors were collected from a female donor with esophageal squamous cell carcinoma.

The chain carries TRBV7-9 and TRBJ2-3; no reliable D call. Germline V lookup: CDR1 SEHNR, CDR2 FQNEAQ (reference sequence). CDR3 length equals 12 residues. Deletions cut 5 bases from V and 5 bases from J, with 8 bases between. The CDR3 DNA sequence: TGTGCCAGCAGCCGACTGGAAGATACGCAGTATTTT. Protein: CASSRLEDTQYF.

In its sample, this clonotype was seen many times. The chain employs TRBV28 and TRBJ1-1, with 7 nucleotides matching TRBD1. The CDR3 spans 15 residues. V dropped 6 bases and J dropped 1; count of bases not matched to a gene: 8. Germline V gene sequence: CDR1 MDHEN, CDR2 SYDVKM. CDR3 in amino acids: CASRNWGQSNTEAFF. CDR3 bases: TGTGCCAGCAGAAACTGGGGACAGTCGAACACTGAAGCTTTCTTT. Filled out from reference TRBV28 and TRBJ1-1, the complete variable domain reads DVKVTQSSRYLVKRTGEKVFLECVQDMDHENMFWYRQDPGLGLRLIYFSYDVKMKEKGDIPEGYSVSREKKERFSLILESASTNQTSMYLCASRNWGQSNTEAFFGQGTRLTVV.

The rearrangement uses TRBV19 and TRBJ1-6, with a weak D call TRBD1 (6 bases). V was trimmed by 5 bases and J by 6 bases, leaving 23 bases between them. The V gene's germline CDR1 is LNHDA and CDR2 SQIVND (reference sequence). The CDR3 consists of 18 residues. Here the CDR3 reads CASSVKTGTNFGNSPLHF. In DNA form, the CDR3 reads TGTGCCAGTAGTGTCAAAACAGGGACGAACTTCGGTAATTCACCCCTCCACTTT.

This clonotype was counted ten times or more. This chain uses TRBV5-6 with TRBJ2-1, with a weak D call TRBD1 (6 bases). V lost 4 bases and J lost 6, with 11 bases in between. The CDR3 is 13 amino acids. The germline CDR1 and CDR2 sequences are SGHDT and YYEEEE. This CDR3 is CASSGVRGNEQFF. The CDR3 nucleotides are TGTGCCAGCAGCGGGGTCAGGGGCAATGAGCAGTTCTTC.

This clonotype is labeled medium-sized. The chain recombines TRBV6-1 with TRBJ2-1; D is possibly TRBD1 (6 bases). Trimming pared 6 bases from V and 6 bases from J, leaving 12 bases between. The CDR3 sequence is 13 residues long. The germline V gene encodes CDR1 MNHNS and CDR2 SASEGT. This chain's CDR3 is CASRTTGFNEQFF. CDR3 coding DNA: TGTGCCAGCAGAACCACAGGGTTCAATGAGCAGTTCTTC.

This clonotype occurred many times. The chain joins TRBV27 to TRBJ2-6, with 8 bases aligning to TRBD1. The germline CDR1 and CDR2 sequences are MNHEY and SMNVEV (reference sequence). There are 17 residues in the CDR3. V shed 2 bases, J shed 0 bases, and the junction held 3 bases outside the gene matches. This CDR3 is CASSLRTGGSGANVLTF. The CDR3 DNA sequence: TGTGCCAGCAGTTTAAGAACAGGGGGCTCTGGGGCCAACGTCCTGACTTTC.

A single count supports this clonotype. The genes are TRBV10-3 and TRBJ2-1; 11 nucleotides match TRBD1. J lost 7 bases, V lost 4 bases, and 6 bases had no gene match. This CDR3 comprises 15 residues. Germline lookup yields CDR1 ENHRY and CDR2 SYGVKD. The CDR3 DNA reads as TGTGCCATCAGTGGGACAGGGGGCGATAAGAATGAGCAGTTCTTC. Translation gives CAISGTGGDKNEQFF.

A remark on this clonotype: Lacking the conserved final phenylalanine or tryptophan, this CDR3 likely reflects a read error. The DNA is left out, because the CDR3 cannot be placed on it with certainty; the CDR3 is given as TCRdb lists it. V and J are TRBV7-2 and TRBJ2-4; TRBD2 reflects the table's D call only, with no check against the DNA. The CDR3 is made up of 10 amino acids, end residues included. Germline loops: CDR1 SGHTA, CDR2 FQGNSA. The CDR3 region is CASRPNLAEH.

In nucleotides, the CDR3 is TGTGCCAGCAGCCGTAATCAGAGGGATGAGCAGTACTTC. Its protein is CASSRNQRDEQYF. The chain combines TRBV7-8 with TRBJ2-1, with D perhaps matching TRBD2 (5 bases). The J call may be in error: the DNA end matches TRBJ2-7 better. Germline CDR1 and CDR2: SGHVS and FQNEAQ. This CDR3 is 13 amino acids long.

Turning to this clonotype: Lacking the conserved final phenylalanine or tryptophan, this CDR3 likely reflects a read error. The DNA is omitted, as the CDR3 cannot be located on it reliably, and the CDR3 follows TCRdb's listing. V is TRBV11-2 and J is TRBJ2-5; the D call TRBD2 from the table was never checked on the DNA. The V gene's germline CDR1 is SGHAT and CDR2 FQNNGV. The CDR3 comprises 16 residues, both ends counted. The CDR3 region is CASRQGSSYNEQFFGN.

This clonotype was observed a few times. The genes are TRBV7-6 and TRBJ2-7; TRBD2 might be the D (6 bases). Germline CDR1 is SGHVS and CDR2 is FNYEAQ. The CDR3 consists of 17 residues. V dropped 1 base and J dropped 2 bases, with 18 bases sitting between them. The CDR3 loop reads CASSLETEGRNPYEQYF. CDR3 sequence (DNA): TGTGCCAGCAGCTTAGAGACGGAGGGGAGGAACCCCTACGAGCAGTACTTC.

The chain carries TRBV6-1 and TRBJ2-1; D call uncertain. The DNA end lines up better with TRBJ2-4; the J call may be wrong. The CDR3 covers 16 residues. CDR1 and CDR2 (germline): MNHNS, SASEGT. CDR3 residues: CASSEKVTLAKNIQYF. Written as DNA, the CDR3 is TGTGCCAGCAGTGAAAAAGTGACCCTAGCCAAAAACATTCAGTACTTC.

CDR3 region: CASSQQETSGNEQYF. As DNA, the CDR3 is TGTGCCAGCAGCCAGCAGGAGACTAGCGGGAACGAGCAGTACTTC. This chain links TRBV7-9 with TRBJ2-1; TRBD2 matches at 11 bases. The end of the DNA fits TRBJ2-7 better, so the J call may be wrong. The germline CDR1 and CDR2 sequences are SEHNR and FQNEAQ (reference sequence). The CDR3 runs to 15 residues.

This clonotype was detected a few times. The V gene is TRBV7-2, the J gene TRBJ2-5; D could derive from TRBD1 or TRBD2 (5 bases each). CDR3 length: 16 amino acids. Germline lookup yields CDR1 SGHTA and CDR2 FQGNSA. Trimming shortened V by 3 bases and J by 5 bases, and 19 bases separated the two germline ends. The CDR3 bases are TGTGCCAGCAGCTTCCCTACCCCCCCGGGACGGGAGACCCAGTACTTC. It is translated as CASSFPTPPGRETQYF.